This section outlines one T cell receptor beta chain sequence together with its context. This sample was included in a study of chemoradiotherapy in HPV16-positive cancers. Germline V lookup: CDR1 LGHNA, CDR2 YSLEER. The CDR3 is made up of 16 amino acids. The trim removed 0 bases at V and 7 bases at J, leaving 7 bases unmatched. Produced via immunoSEQ multiplex PCR; TCRdb's table is partial and in-frame only. Among under 4,000 clones listed, approximately 93% were seen once. The receptor's source is a human donor with HPV-associated anogenital cancer. Sequenced here: tumor tissue, sampled from a patient who underwent chemoradiotherapy. V usage is TRBV4-3 and J usage is TRBJ2-2; 8 nucleotides agree with TRBD1. The CDR3 DNA is TGCGCCAGCAGCCAAGATCTAGGACAGGGCAGCGGGGAGCTGTTTTTT. It translates to CASSQDLGQGSGELFF.